These 17 T cell receptor beta chains originate from one sample sequenced in a study of blood T cells in healthy people across ages. A second PCR of about 6 to 12 cycles used a sample-barcoded 5' primer and a J-beta primer mix. TCRdb redid the calling of the 5' RACE reads with MiXCR, one entry per CDR3 protein. The data contain 650,000 to 1,000,000 distinct CDR3 sequences, 35% to 40% of them singletons. The sequencing input was blood. All receptors derive from a man younger than 35 in good health.

On this clonotype itself: This clone may be a read error of a much larger clone one base away. This rearrangement joins TRBV5-1 to TRBJ2-7; D remains unclear. The CDR3 is 13 residues long. Germline V gene lookup returns CDR1 SGHRS and CDR2 YFSETQ. CDR3 bases: TGCGCCAGCGGCTTGGTAGGGAATAACGAGCAGTACTTC. Its protein is CASGLVGNNEQYF.

For this clonotype: A read error is possible here, since a much larger clone lies one base away. The chain has TRBV3-1 and TRBJ1-2, with unresolved D. Germline CDR1 is LGHDT and CDR2 is YNNKEL (reference sequence). This CDR3 spans 14 amino acids. Trimming cost V 5 bases and J 4 bases, with 14 bases left between them. CDR3 amino acids: CASSIRTRSYGYTF. The CDR3 DNA reads as TGTGCCAGCAGCATCCGAACAAGGAGCTATGGCTACACCTTC.

The CDR3 DNA sequence: TGTGCCAGCAGTTTAGGGACGGCCAGGGAGACCCAGTACTTC. Protein product: CASSLGTARETQYF. The chain has TRBV12-3 or TRBV12-4 and TRBJ2-4; D call uncertain. The DNA matches TRBJ2-5 better at its end, which makes the J call doubtful. The CDR3 is 14 amino acids.

This clonotype appeared many times. The genes are TRBV10-3 and TRBJ2-7; a weak D match, TRBD1 (6 bases). CDR1 is ENHRY, CDR2 SYGVKD, per germline. The CDR3 sequence is 13 residues long. The V and J ends lost 2 bases and 2 bases respectively, with 7 bases between them. In nucleotides, the CDR3 is TGTGCCATCAGTGAGGGGGGCCCCTACGAGCAGTACTTC. Its translation: CAISEGGPYEQYF.

This clonotype appeared a few times. The chain is built from TRBV11-2 and TRBJ2-3; the D gene could be TRBD1 or TRBD2 (5 bases each). V was pared by 5 bases and J by 9 bases, with 18 bases between. Germline CDR1 is SGHAT and CDR2 is FQNNGV. The CDR3 spans 14 residues. CDR3 nucleotide sequence: TGTGCCAGCAGCCCCAGGGAGAGTGTCTCAACGCAGTATTTT. Translation gives CASSPRESVSTQYF. Complete variable domain (other parts from reference TRBV11-2 and TRBJ2-3): EAGVAQSPRYKIIEKRQSVAFWCNPISGHATLYWYQQILGQGPKLLIQFQNNGVVDDSQLPKDRFSAERLKGVDSTLKIQPAKLEDSAVYLCASSPRESVSTQYFGPGTRLTVL.

This clonotype was seen a handful of times. The J gene is TRBJ1-5, the V gene TRBV24-1; the D gene is possibly TRBD1 (6 bases). This CDR3 has 13 residues. V lost 5 bases, J lost 2 bases, and 6 bases lay in between. Germline V gene sequence: CDR1 KGHDR, CDR2 SFDVKD. CDR3 in amino acids: CATSAGGNQPQHF. CDR3 sequence (DNA): TGTGCCACCAGTGCAGGGGGCAATCAGCCCCAGCATTTT.

There are a few counts of this clonotype. V and J are TRBV20-1 and TRBJ1-6; 10 positions agree with TRBD1. After removal of 5 bases from V and 7 bases from J, the junction contained 8 bases not matched to a gene. There are 15 residues in the CDR3. Germline loops: CDR1 DFQATT, CDR2 SNEGSKA (reference sequence). CDR3 residues: CSAVRGQGLNSPLHF. CDR3 nucleotides: TGCAGTGCTGTTCGGGGACAGGGGCTAAATTCACCCCTCCACTTT.

Turning to this clonotype: Just one base apart from a much larger clone, this may be a read error. J is TRBJ2-7 and V is TRBV4-3, with a tentative D call TRBD2 (6 bases). Germline CDR1 is LGHNA and CDR2 is YSLEER. This CDR3 comprises 14 residues. V was clipped by 3 bases and J by 7 bases, with 16 bases between them. The CDR3 loop is CASSQYKGGYEQYF. CDR3 in DNA: TGCGCCAGCAGCCAGTACAAAGGAGGGTATGAGCAGTACTTC.

The chain employs TRBV4-2 and TRBJ2-5; 7 positions agree with TRBD2. Germline values: CDR1 LGHNA, CDR2 YNFKEQ. CDR3 length: 16 amino acids. Losses at the gene ends were 1 base for V and 11 bases for J; bases not matched to a gene: 16. The CDR3 region is CASSQGKRGKGNEQYF. The CDR3 region has the DNA TGTGCCAGCAGCCAAGGGAAGCGGGGTAAGGGGAATGAGCAGTACTTC.

This chain connects TRBV5-1 to TRBJ2-3, with TRBD2 identical over 14 bases. The germline CDR1 and CDR2 sequences are SGHRS and YFSETQ. There are 16 residues in the CDR3. J was trimmed by 4 bases and V by 4 bases; bases with no gene match: 5. CDR3 sequence reads: CASSAGLAGGADTQYF. The CDR3 region has the DNA TGCGCCAGCAGCGCCGGACTAGCGGGGGGAGCAGATACGCAGTATTTT.

This clonotype has ten or more counts. The chain is built from TRBV7-2 and TRBJ2-5; no definite D call. The germline V gene encodes CDR1 SGHTA and CDR2 FQGNSA. The CDR3 runs to 13 residues. V gave up 1 base and J gave up 2 bases, with 5 bases separating them. This CDR3 is CASSLVGQETQYF. The CDR3 DNA follows: TGTGCCAGCAGCTTAGTTGGGCAAGAGACCCAGTACTTC. Full variable domain (outside the CDR3, taken from reference TRBV7-2 and TRBJ2-5): GAGVSQSPSNKVTEKGKDVELRCDPISGHTALYWYRQSLGQGLEFLIYFQGNSAPDKSGLPSDRFSAERTGGSVSTLTIQRTQQEDSAVYLCASSLVGQETQYFGPGTRLLVL.

This clonotype was seen only a few times. The rearrangement uses TRBV20-1 and TRBJ2-3, with 7 nucleotides matching TRBD2. V lost 2 bases and J lost 8; bases outside the gene matches: 13. The CDR3 runs 15 residues. Germline CDR1 is DFQATT and CDR2 is SNEGSKA (reference sequence). In nucleotides, the CDR3 is TGCAGTGCTAGACCGGAACCGGGGGGTCTCGGTACGCAGTATTTT. Encoded protein: CSARPEPGGLGTQYF.

The V and J genes are TRBV29-1 and TRBJ2-1, with TRBD2 matching 14 bases. This CDR3 has 16 amino acids. Unmatched junction bases numbered 9, after V lost 1 base and J lost 10 bases. CDR1 and CDR2 from the germline V gene are SQVTM and ANQGSEA. The CDR3 region is CSVEAGLAGDAYEQFF. The CDR3, as DNA: TGCAGCGTTGAAGCGGGACTAGCGGGAGATGCCTACGAGCAGTTCTTC.

There are many counts of this clonotype. The chain combines TRBV12-3 or TRBV12-4 with TRBJ2-1; TRBD2 agrees at 7 bases. The CDR3 loop spans 14 amino acids. Unmatched junction bases numbered 6, after V lost 7 bases and J lost 3 bases. The CDR3 here is CASTPAGLYNEQFF. CDR3 in DNA: TGTGCCAGCACCCCAGCGGGACTCTACAATGAGCAGTTCTTC.

The chain couples TRBV12-3 or TRBV12-4 to TRBJ2-1; D unresolved. V lost 6 bases and J 8 bases, leaving 14 bases between the germline ends. This CDR3 is 13 amino acids long. This CDR3 is CASSPGPYYEQFF. CDR3 in DNA: TGTGCCAGCAGCCCTGGGCCTTATTATGAGCAGTTCTTC.

Written as DNA, the CDR3 is TGCGCCAGCAGCCAATCGGGTGCGCGCGAGCAGTACTTC. Translated: CASSQSGAREQYF. V usage is TRBV4-3 and J usage is TRBJ2-7; D not resolved. CDR3 length: 13 residues. CDR1 is LGHNA, CDR2 YSLEER, per germline. V was cut by 2 bases and J by 6 bases, with 11 bases left in between.

The V gene is TRBV6-2 or TRBV6-3, the J gene TRBJ2-5, with 10 bases fitting TRBD2. Losses at the gene ends were 6 bases for V and 11 bases for J; bases not matched to a gene: 12. Germline V gives CDR1 MNHEY, CDR2 SVGEGT. The CDR3 contains 14 residues. In DNA form, the CDR3 reads TGTGCCAGCAGCCAGGGGCTAGCGGGAGACAAGCAGTACTTC. Its translation is CASSQGLAGDKQYF.